Below are 27 T cell receptor beta chains sequenced from a single sample in a study of blood T cells in healthy people across ages. Primers used in a second PCR of about 6 to 11 cycles were a sample-barcoded 5' primer and a J-beta primer mix. TCRdb reprocessed the 5' RACE reads with MiXCR, giving one entry per CDR3 protein. Here the sample spans over 1.5 million distinct CDR3 sequences, around half being singletons. Sequencing used blood. Every receptor here comes from a woman between 35 and 50 years old in good health.

This chain uses TRBV25-1 with TRBJ2-1; D unclear. Trimming stripped 8 bases from V and 7 bases from J, with 18 bases between. The CDR3 extends over 14 amino acids. Germline CDR1 and CDR2: MGHDK and SYGVNS. The DNA for the CDR3 is TGTGCCAGCGGATCGTCGGACCCCAGTAATGAGCAGTTCTTC. It encodes CASGSSDPSNEQFF.

As for this clonotype: Possible read error: a much larger clone is one base away. This chain links TRBV20-1 with TRBJ2-1, with D possibly being TRBD1 or TRBD2 (5 bases each). Germline V gene lookup returns CDR1 DFQATT and CDR2 SNEGSKA (reference sequence). The CDR3 is 14 amino acids. Here the CDR3 DNA reads TGCAGGGCTAACCGGGACGGATCATACAATGAGCAGTTCTTC. This translates into CRANRDGSYNEQFF.

V and J are TRBV7-2 and TRBJ1-2; 7 bases are shared with TRBD1. CDR3 length equals 14 residues. V shed 6 bases, J shed 6 bases, and the junction held 10 bases outside the gene matches. Germline V gene data show CDR1 as SGHTA and CDR2 as FQGNSA. The CDR3 nucleotides read TGTGCCAGCAGTCGGGACAGCCGACTAGATGGCTACACCTTC. Translating it yields CASSRDSRLDGYTF.

V usage is TRBV5-1 and J usage is TRBJ2-4; TRBD2 matches at 7 bases. Per the germline V gene, CDR1 is SGHRS and CDR2 is YFSETQ. The CDR3 length is 14 residues. After removal of 0 bases from V and 9 bases from J, the junction contained 6 bases not matched to a gene. CDR3 in amino acids: CASSLVAGDGIQYF. The CDR3, as DNA: TGCGCCAGCAGCTTGGTTGCGGGGGATGGCATTCAGTACTTC.

This chain links TRBV27 with TRBJ2-7, with D perhaps matching TRBD1 or TRBD2 (6 bases each). CDR3 length: 13 amino acids. Between the trimmed V and J ends, which lost 9 bases and 4 bases, there was a span of 16 bases. CDR1 is MNHEY and CDR2 is SMNVEV in the germline V gene (reference sequence). CDR3 residues: CASKDRGGYEQYF. In DNA, the CDR3 is TGTGCCAGTAAGGACAGAGGGGGGTACGAGCAGTACTTC.

The table lists this clonotype with a count of one. This rearrangement joins TRBV12-3 or TRBV12-4 to TRBJ1-1, with 8 nucleotides matching TRBD1. Trimming at V came to 6 bases and at J to 11 bases, leaving 8 bases not matched to a gene. CDR3 size: 12 residues. The DNA for the CDR3 is TGTGCCAGCAGACAGGGGGAGGGTCGGGCTTTCTTT. Protein: CASRQGEGRAFF.

This clonotype was seen ten or more times. J is TRBJ2-7 and V is TRBV29-1; D is possibly TRBD1 or TRBD2 (5 bases each). Germline CDR1 SQVTM, CDR2 ANQGSEA. The CDR3 extends over 16 amino acids. The V and J ends lost 2 bases and 2 bases respectively, with 19 bases between them. This CDR3 reads CSVESSTVGGPYEQYF. CDR3 nucleotides: TGCAGCGTTGAATCCTCGACAGTTGGCGGGCCCTACGAGCAGTACTTC.

This clonotype was counted a few times. CDR3: CASSRTANEQFF. CDR3 DNA: TGTGCCAGCAGCCGGACAGCTAATGAGCAGTTCTTC. The J gene is TRBJ2-1, the V gene TRBV13, with D possibly being TRBD1 (6 bases). This CDR3 spans 12 amino acids. Per the germline V gene, CDR1 is PRHDT and CDR2 is FYEKMQ (reference sequence). Trimming shortened V by 5 bases and J by 7 bases, and 9 bases separated the two germline ends.

The V and J genes are TRBV20-1 and TRBJ2-7; D tentatively reads TRBD1 or TRBD2 (6 bases each). This CDR3 spans 14 amino acids. Germline V gene sequence: CDR1 DFQATT, CDR2 SNEGSKA (reference sequence). V lost 3 bases to trimming and J lost 2 bases, with 14 bases between them. Here the CDR3 reads CSARQGTYAYEQYF. The DNA of the CDR3 is TGCAGTGCTAGGCAGGGGACTTACGCCTACGAGCAGTACTTC.

This rearrangement joins TRBV4-3 to TRBJ2-5, with 10 bases fitting TRBD2. The CDR3 is made up of 20 amino acids. In germline, CDR1 is LGHNA, CDR2 YSLEER. V lost 0 bases to trimming and J lost 5 bases; unmatched junction nucleotides: 18. CDR3 residues: CASSQDPGTSESTALETQYF. The CDR3 region has the DNA TGCGCCAGCAGCCAAGATCCTGGGACTAGCGAGTCGACGGCGTTGGAGACCCAGTACTTC.

The gene calls are TRBV6-2 or TRBV6-3 and TRBJ2-7, with 7 bases fitting TRBD1. CDR3 length equals 13 residues. V gave up 6 bases and J gave up 2 bases; unmatched junction bases: 4. Germline loops: CDR1 MNHEY, CDR2 SVGEGT. In DNA, the CDR3 is TGTGCCAGCAGGGACAGGAGTCCCTACGAGCAGTACTTC. Protein product: CASRDRSPYEQYF.

This chain links TRBV6-6 with TRBJ2-1; TRBD2 is a possible D gene (5 bases). The CDR3 consists of 16 residues. The V gene lost 0 bases and the J gene lost 6 bases, with 15 bases spanning the gap. Per germline, CDR1 MNHNY and CDR2 SVGAGI (reference sequence). The CDR3 DNA sequence: TGTGCCAGCAGTTACTCCCGCGGGTCGAGTTCCAATGAGCAGTTCTTC. Translation gives CASSYSRGSSSNEQFF.

The chain links TRBV4-1 to TRBJ1-1; D is unclear. The V end lost 4 bases, the J end lost 0 bases, and 12 bases lay between the germline ends. There are 15 residues in the CDR3. Germline CDR1 is MGHRA and CDR2 is YSYEKL. The DNA for the CDR3 is TGCGCCAGCAGCCGACATGGGCAGTTGAACACTGAAGCTTTCTTT. It translates to CASSRHGQLNTEAFF.

DNA of the CDR3: TGTGCCAGCTTAAGCGGGGCGGAAATAGACTACGAGCAGTACTTC. Its protein product is CASLSGAEIDYEQYF. V and J are TRBV6-2 or TRBV6-3 and TRBJ2-7; 7 nucleotides align to TRBD2. The CDR3 has 15 amino acids. CDR1 and CDR2 (germline): MNHEY, SVGEGT. V lost 8 bases and J lost 3; bases outside the gene matches: 13.

CDR3 in DNA: TGTGCCAGCACCCTCTCAGGGTTTGAAGCTTTCTTT. Translation gives CASTLSGFEAFF. The chain has TRBV12-3 or TRBV12-4 and TRBJ1-1, with D possibly matching TRBD1 (5 bases). The V gene lost 7 bases and the J gene lost 7 bases, with 13 bases spanning the gap. The CDR3 runs to 12 residues.

This clonotype was detected only a few times. CDR3 DNA sequence: TGCGCCAGCAGTGAAGGGGGTACAGCAGGGGCCAACGTCCTGACTTTC. It is translated as CASSEGGTAGANVLTF. The chain is built from TRBV10-1 and TRBJ2-6; D might be TRBD1 (6 bases). In germline, CDR1 is WNHNN, CDR2 SYGVQD (reference sequence). Between the trimmed V and J ends, which lost 3 bases and 4 bases, there was a span of 13 bases. This CDR3 spans 16 amino acids.

The chain recombines TRBV5-6 with TRBJ2-1, with D unresolved. Germline V lookup: CDR1 SGHDT, CDR2 YYEEEE. This CDR3 has 14 residues. The V and J ends lost 3 bases and 9 bases respectively, with 16 bases between them. CDR3 DNA sequence: TGTGCCAGCAGCTGGATTACTAATCGCTTTGAGCAGTTCTTC. It yields the protein CASSWITNRFEQFF.

V is TRBV11-2 and J is TRBJ1-6; 9 nucleotides agree with TRBD1. The V gene's germline CDR1 is SGHAT and CDR2 FQNNGV. This CDR3 spans 14 amino acids. J lost 11 bases, V lost 5 bases, and 7 bases had no gene match. Here the CDR3 reads CASSDGTGLTPLHF. DNA of the CDR3: TGTGCCAGCAGCGACGGGACAGGGTTGACACCCCTCCACTTT.

The chain employs TRBV19 and TRBJ1-2, with 7 bases that match TRBD1. The CDR3 is made up of 15 amino acids. Germline V CDR1 and CDR2: LNHDA, SQIVND (reference sequence). J was trimmed by 4 bases and V by 5 bases; bases with no gene match: 10. The CDR3 nucleotides read TGTGCCAGTAGTCTCCCCCAGGGGGGGGCCTATGGCTACACCTTC. It is translated as CASSLPQGGAYGYTF.

The gene calls are TRBV6-5 and TRBJ2-2, with D uncertain. The V gene's germline CDR1 is MNHEY and CDR2 SVGAGI. The CDR3 extends over 15 amino acids. Trimming removed 5 bases from V and 4 bases from J, with 14 bases in between. The CDR3 is CASSTGRLGTGELFF. The CDR3 region has the DNA TGTGCCAGCAGTACTGGACGCCTGGGCACCGGGGAGCTGTTTTTT.

About this clonotype: Sequence at one end of the junction differs from germline and may be a read error. The genes are TRBV6-2 or TRBV6-3 and TRBJ1-1; TRBD1 aligns across 10 bases. Germline V gene data show CDR1 as MNHEY and CDR2 as SVGEGT. This CDR3 is 18 amino acids long. The CDR3: CASSHSRDRGLPVAEAFF. CDR3 DNA: TGTGCCAGCAGTCACTCGCGGGACAGGGGATTGCCAGTCGCTGAAGCTTTCTTT.

The table lists this clonotype with a count of one. The chain joins TRBV6-2 or TRBV6-3 to TRBJ2-7; D is undetermined. The CDR3 has 14 amino acids. Trimming removed 2 bases at V and 1 base at J, with 9 bases between. Germline V gives CDR1 MNHEY, CDR2 SVGEGT. CDR3 loop: CASSYGTLSYEQYF. CDR3 nucleotides: TGTGCCAGCAGTTACGGCACCCTATCCTACGAGCAGTACTTC.

V usage is TRBV10-3 and J usage is TRBJ1-5; TRBD1 aligns across 9 bases. CDR1 is ENHRY, CDR2 SYGVKD, per germline. Trimming at V came to 3 bases and at J to 3 bases, leaving 6 bases not matched to a gene. This CDR3 has 16 amino acids. The CDR3 DNA reads TGTGCCATCAGTGACCCGGGACAGGGAGTCAATCAGCCCCAGCATTTT. Translation gives CAISDPGQGVNQPQHF.

The table lists this clonotype with a few counts. The genes are TRBV28 and TRBJ1-6; a possible D gene is TRBD1 (5 bases). Trimming removed 6 bases from V and 14 bases from J, with 11 bases in between. The CDR3 is made up of 11 amino acids. The germline V gene has CDR1 MDHEN and CDR2 SYDVKM. The CDR3 region has the DNA TGTGCCAGCAGCCCAGGGTTAGCCCTCCACTTT. Residues: CASSPGLALHF.

J is TRBJ2-1 and V is TRBV24-1, with 16 nucleotides matching TRBD2. CDR1 is KGHDR and CDR2 is SFDVKD in the germline V gene. V shed 5 bases, J shed 12 bases, and the junction held 3 bases outside the gene matches. This CDR3 contains 14 residues. The CDR3 DNA reads as TGTGCCACCAGTGCGGGACTAGCGGGGGGGATGCAGTTCTTC. This translates into CATSAGLAGGMQFF.

The chain employs TRBV28 and TRBJ2-7; 8 bases align to TRBD1. This CDR3 has 13 residues. CDR1 is MDHEN, CDR2 SYDVKM, per germline. After removal of 4 bases from V and 6 bases from J, the junction contained 5 bases not matched to a gene. CDR3 sequence reads: CASSYGTGGEQYF. DNA of the CDR3: TGTGCCAGCAGTTATGGGACAGGTGGCGAGCAGTACTTC.

This clonotype turned up a few times. The chain couples TRBV21-1 to TRBJ1-6; TRBD1, the table's D call, was not compared with the DNA. TRBV21-1 is a known pseudogene. This CDR3 contains 14 residues. The CDR3 region is CASSPDRSDSPLHF. CDR3 nucleotides: TGTGCCAGCAGTCCGGACAGGTCCGATTCACCCCTCCACTTT.